The 18 T cell receptor beta chains below all came from one sample that was sequenced in a study of regulatory T cells in long-lasting Graves disease. Through Arm-PCR of CDR3 regions and iRepertoire HTBI primers, TCR beta libraries were built. TCRdb re-called the multiplex PCR reads with MiXCR, one entry per CDR3 protein. The table records about 350,000 distinct CDR3 sequences, 15% to 20% of them present only once. Regarding time point: newly diagnosed GD, antithyroid drugs for less than 3 months. The TCR library was made from RNA extracted from PBMCs. This same sample was also taken into another study, of T cells in Graves' hyperthyroidism and ophthalmopathy.

The specimen comprised peripheral blood mononuclear cells (PBMCs), sampled at new diagnosis, from a patient treated with antithyroid drugs. The receptors here all came from a woman between 18 and 29 years old with Graves disease.

CDR3 in amino acids: CASSIQGTESYGYTF. The CDR3, as DNA: TGTGCCAGTAGTATACAGGGAACGGAGAGTTATGGCTACACCTTC. This chain links TRBV19 with TRBJ1-2, with TRBD1 as a possible D gene (5 bases). V was pared by 2 bases and J by 5 bases, with 15 bases between. Germline V gene data show CDR1 as LNHDA and CDR2 as SQIVND (reference sequence). The CDR3 consists of 15 residues.

In the case of this clonotype: This could be a read error, since a much larger clone is one nucleotide away. The chain links TRBV6-1 to TRBJ2-1; D is possibly TRBD1 or TRBD2 (6 bases each). The CDR3 consists of 16 residues. The germline V gene encodes CDR1 MNHNS and CDR2 SASEGT. The V end was cut by 5 bases, the J end by 10 bases, with 24 bases between. This chain's CDR3 is CASSQRRGWSSYEQFF. CDR3 DNA sequence: TGTGCCAGCAGTCAAAGGAGGGGGTGGAGCTCCTACGAGCAGTTCTTC.

This clonotype occurred many times. V gene TRBV12-3 or TRBV12-4 combines with J gene TRBJ2-1; tentative D call: TRBD2 (6 bases). The CDR3 loop spans 12 amino acids. Trimming removed 5 bases from V and 10 bases from J, with 12 bases in between. In DNA form, the CDR3 reads TGTGCCAGCAGTCCCCGACTAGGGGAGCAGTTCTTC. Translating it yields CASSPRLGEQFF.

This clonotype was found many times. CDR3 in amino acids: CSAHPGGDTQYF. CDR3 coding DNA: TGCAGTGCCCACCCCGGGGGAGATACGCAGTATTTT. The V and J genes are TRBV20-1 and TRBJ2-3, with D possibly TRBD2 on 6 matching bases. This CDR3 is built from 12 residues. Trimming stripped 6 bases from V and 5 bases from J, with 12 bases between. CDR1 DFQATT and CDR2 SNEGSKA come from the germline V gene (reference sequence).

Note on this clonotype: A single base separates this from a much larger clone, so it may be a read error. This chain joins TRBV3-1 and TRBJ2-3; D is unclear. V shed 4 bases and J shed 1 base, with 12 bases lying between them. Germline-derived CDR1 and CDR2 are LGHDT and YNNKEL (reference sequence). There are 15 residues in the CDR3. This CDR3 is CASSPAGGGTDTQYF. In nucleotides, the CDR3 is TGTGCCAGCAGCCCCGCCGGCGGAGGCACAGATACGCAGTATTTT.

Many counts were recorded for this clonotype. The V and J genes are TRBV28 and TRBJ1-5; D gene uncertain. There are 17 residues in the CDR3. The V end was cut by 6 bases, the J end by 0 bases, with 18 bases between. The germline gives CDR1 MDHEN, CDR2 SYDVKM. CDR3 region: CASRGSRDAYSNQPQHF. The CDR3 DNA sequence: TGTGCCAGCAGGGGGTCGCGAGACGCTTATAGCAATCAGCCCCAGCATTTT.

This clonotype has ten or more counts. The chain is built from TRBV5-6 and TRBJ1-2; no firm D call. The CDR3 is 16 amino acids. Germline CDR1 is SGHDT and CDR2 is YYEEEE. The ends were cut back, 4 bases at V and 4 bases at J, with 20 bases in the middle. CDR3 sequence (DNA): TGTGCCAGCAGCCCATCGGTGCTAATCCAGCGCTATGGCTACACCTTC. Its translation: CASSPSVLIQRYGYTF.

This clonotype came up many times. The chain is built from TRBV7-9 and TRBJ2-5; D gene ambiguous. The germline gives CDR1 SEHNR, CDR2 FQNEAQ (reference sequence). This CDR3 is 15 amino acids long. With 1 base removed from V and 2 bases from J, the gap between germline ends came to 11 bases. The CDR3 region is CASSLVSGLQETQYF. In nucleotides, the CDR3 is TGTGCCAGCAGCTTAGTTTCCGGCCTTCAAGAGACCCAGTACTTC.

This clonotype occurred many times. This chain uses TRBV11-2 with TRBJ2-7; 10 bases line up with TRBD1. Germline V CDR1 and CDR2: SGHAT, FQNNGV. The CDR3 length is 18 residues. V dropped 1 base and J dropped 4; count of bases not matched to a gene: 13. DNA for the CDR3: TGTGCCAGCAGCTTAGGGAACCTGAAGCCGGGACAGGGGTACGAGCAGTACTTC. The encoded protein is CASSLGNLKPGQGYEQYF.

This chain links TRBV15 with TRBJ2-3; D is ambiguous. The V end was cut by 1 base, the J end by 2 bases, with 10 bases between. CDR1 is LNHNV and CDR2 is YYDKDF in the germline V gene (reference sequence). CDR3 length: 15 amino acids. As DNA, the CDR3 is TGTGCCACCAGCAGAGCTAGAACTAACACAGATACGCAGTATTTT. Its translation: CATSRARTNTDTQYF. The full variable domain, its missing parts supplied by reference TRBV15 and TRBJ2-3, is DAMVIQNPRYQVTQFGKPVTLSCSQTLNHNVMYWYQQKSSQAPKLLFHYYDKDFNNEADTPDNFQSRRPNTSFCFLDIRSPGLGDTAMYLCATSRARTNTDTQYFGPGTRLTVL.

This clonotype occurred many times. The V call is TRBV5-6, the J call TRBJ2-3; 8 bases line up with TRBD2. The CDR3 runs 15 residues. Trimming cost V 1 base and J 5 bases; bases outside gene matches: 6. Germline V lookup: CDR1 SGHDT, CDR2 YYEEEE. CDR3 nucleotide sequence: TGTGCCAGCAGCTTGCGGGGGGGCAGGGGAGATACGCAGTATTTT. Translating gives CASSLRGGRGDTQYF.

Many counts were recorded for this clonotype. This chain connects TRBV20-1 to TRBJ2-1; 10 positions match TRBD2. V lost 3 bases to trimming and J lost 0 bases; unmatched junction nucleotides: 8. Germline assignment: CDR1 DFQATT and CDR2 SNEGSKA (reference sequence). This CDR3 spans 17 amino acids. The CDR3 region is CSASLLAGVSSYNEQFF. CDR3 nucleotide sequence: TGCAGTGCTAGTTTGCTAGCGGGAGTTAGCTCCTACAATGAGCAGTTCTTC.

In this sample, this clonotype turned up many times. V is TRBV18 and J is TRBJ2-1; a weak D match, TRBD2 (6 bases). CDR1 KGHSH and CDR2 LQKENI come from the germline V gene. The V end was cut by 2 bases, the J end by 5 bases, with 13 bases between. The CDR3 is 15 residues long. CDR3 residues: CASSPSYGEDNEQFF. The CDR3 bases are TGTGCCAGCTCACCATCATACGGGGAGGACAATGAGCAGTTCTTC. Combining the CDR3 with reference TRBV18 and TRBJ2-1 gives the whole variable domain NAGVMQNPRHLVRRRGQEARLRCSPMKGHSHVYWYRQLPEEGLKFMVYLQKENIIDESGMPKERFSAEFPKEGPSILRIQQVVRGDSAAYFCASSPSYGEDNEQFFGPGTRLTVL.

The sample holds a few counts of this clonotype. The chain combines TRBV13 with TRBJ2-5; D is ambiguous. Deletions cut 8 bases from V and 1 base from J, with 14 bases between. This CDR3 is 14 amino acids long. The germline V gene has CDR1 PRHDT and CDR2 FYEKMQ (reference sequence). CDR3 sequence (DNA): TGTGCCAGCTCTAACGGGCAGGTCCAAGAGACCCAGTACTTC. Residues: CASSNGQVQETQYF.

This clonotype was seen ten or more times. The CDR3 nucleotides read TGTGCCAGCAGTTTAAGGAGGGGAGATTCACCCCTCCACTTT. Translated, it gives CASSLRRGDSPLHF. The chain uses TRBV28 and TRBJ1-6; possibly TRBD1 for D (5 bases). CDR3 length: 14 amino acids. V was clipped by 2 bases and J by 8 bases, with 10 bases between them. Germline V lookup: CDR1 MDHEN, CDR2 SYDVKM.

Details on this clonotype: This may come from a read error, since a much larger clone is one base off. The V gene is TRBV20-1, the J gene TRBJ2-1; 8 bases align to TRBD2. V gave up 6 bases and J gave up 10 bases; unmatched junction bases: 17. Germline V CDR1 and CDR2: DFQATT, SNEGSKA (reference sequence). The CDR3 contains 15 residues. The CDR3 region is CSANSPGTSPYEQFF. The CDR3 DNA follows: TGCAGTGCCAACTCCCCCGGGACTAGTCCTTACGAGCAGTTCTTC.

This clonotype was recorded many times. The V gene is TRBV5-1, the J gene TRBJ2-3, with 7 nucleotides matching TRBD2. V trimming: 4 bases; J trimming: 1 base; junction bases outside the gene matches: 9. CDR3 length equals 16 residues. Germline lookup yields CDR1 SGHRS and CDR2 YFSETQ. Here the CDR3 reads CASSPFASGGTDTQYF. In DNA form, the CDR3 reads TGCGCCAGCAGCCCTTTTGCTAGCGGTGGCACAGATACGCAGTATTTT. The variable domain in full, completed from reference TRBV5-1 and TRBJ2-3, reads KAGVTQTPRYLIKTRGQQVTLSCSPISGHRSVSWYQQTPGQGLQFLFEYFSETQRNKGNFPGRFSGRQFSNSRSEMNVSTLELGDSALYLCASSPFASGGTDTQYFGPGTRLTVL.

On this clonotype: One end of the junction does not line up with germline, which may come from a read error. The chain carries TRBV5-5 and TRBJ2-3, with 12 nucleotides matching TRBD2. CDR1 and CDR2 from the germline V gene are SGHKS and YYEKEE (reference sequence). This CDR3 comprises 15 residues. CDR3 nucleotides: TGCGCCAGCAGCCAAGAACGGCTAGCGGGGGGGGCGCAGTATTTT. It codes for CASSQERLAGGAQYF.